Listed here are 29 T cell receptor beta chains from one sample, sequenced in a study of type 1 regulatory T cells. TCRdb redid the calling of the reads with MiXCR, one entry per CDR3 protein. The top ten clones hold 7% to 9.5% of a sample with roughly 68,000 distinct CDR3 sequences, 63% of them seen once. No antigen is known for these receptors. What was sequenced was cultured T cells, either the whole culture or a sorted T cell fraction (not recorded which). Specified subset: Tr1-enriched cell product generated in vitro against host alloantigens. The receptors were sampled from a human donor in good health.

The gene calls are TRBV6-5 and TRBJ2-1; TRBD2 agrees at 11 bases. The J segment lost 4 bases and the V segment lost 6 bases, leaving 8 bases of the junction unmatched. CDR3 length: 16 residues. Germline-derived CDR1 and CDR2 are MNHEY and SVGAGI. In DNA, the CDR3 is TGTGCCAGCAGACCACTTAGCGGGAGGGCATACAATGAGCAGTTCTTC. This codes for CASRPLSGRAYNEQFF.

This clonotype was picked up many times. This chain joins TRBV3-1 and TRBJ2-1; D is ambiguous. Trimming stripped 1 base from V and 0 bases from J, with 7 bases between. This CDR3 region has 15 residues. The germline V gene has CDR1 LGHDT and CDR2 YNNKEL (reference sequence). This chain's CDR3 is CASSQGLSSYNEQFF. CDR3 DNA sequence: TGTGCCAGCAGCCAAGGACTGAGCTCCTACAATGAGCAGTTCTTC.

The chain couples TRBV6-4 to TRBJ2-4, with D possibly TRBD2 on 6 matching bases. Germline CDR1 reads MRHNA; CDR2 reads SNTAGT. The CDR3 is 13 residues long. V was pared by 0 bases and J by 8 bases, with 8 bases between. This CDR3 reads CASSDSREDIQYF. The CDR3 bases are TGTGCCAGCAGTGACTCGAGGGAGGACATTCAGTACTTC.

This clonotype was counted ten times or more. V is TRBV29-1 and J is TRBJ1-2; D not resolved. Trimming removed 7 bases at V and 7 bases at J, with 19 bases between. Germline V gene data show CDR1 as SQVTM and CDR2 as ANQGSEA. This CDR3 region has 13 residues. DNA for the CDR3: TGCAGCGCCCGAAGTATGGGAGTCGGTGGCTACACCTTC. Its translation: CSARSMGVGGYTF.

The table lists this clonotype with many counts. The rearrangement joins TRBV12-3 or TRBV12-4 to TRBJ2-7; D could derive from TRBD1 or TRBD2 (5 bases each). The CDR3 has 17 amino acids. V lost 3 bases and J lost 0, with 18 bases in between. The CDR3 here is CASSLGPWTQSSYEQYF. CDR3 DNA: TGTGCCAGCAGTTTGGGACCTTGGACCCAGAGCTCCTACGAGCAGTACTTC.

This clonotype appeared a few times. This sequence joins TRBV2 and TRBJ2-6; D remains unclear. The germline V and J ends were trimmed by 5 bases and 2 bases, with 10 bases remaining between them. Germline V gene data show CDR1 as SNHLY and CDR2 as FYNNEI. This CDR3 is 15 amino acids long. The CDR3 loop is CASSTDGAGANVLTF. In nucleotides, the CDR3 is TGTGCCAGCAGTACGGATGGGGCTGGGGCCAACGTCCTGACTTTC.

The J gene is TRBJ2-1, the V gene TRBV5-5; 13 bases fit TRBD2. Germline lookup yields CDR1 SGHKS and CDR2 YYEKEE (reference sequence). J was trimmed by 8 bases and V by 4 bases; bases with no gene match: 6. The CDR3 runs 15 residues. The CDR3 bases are TGTGCCAGCAGCGAAGGGACTAGCGGGATCGATGAGCAGTTCTTC. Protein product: CASSEGTSGIDEQFF.

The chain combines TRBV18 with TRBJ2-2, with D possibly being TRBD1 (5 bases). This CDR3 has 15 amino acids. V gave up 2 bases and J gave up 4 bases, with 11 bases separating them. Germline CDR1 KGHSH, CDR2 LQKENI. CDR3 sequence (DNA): TGTGCCAGCTCACCAGAGACAGCGACCACCGGGGAGCTGTTTTTT. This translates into CASSPETATTGELFF.

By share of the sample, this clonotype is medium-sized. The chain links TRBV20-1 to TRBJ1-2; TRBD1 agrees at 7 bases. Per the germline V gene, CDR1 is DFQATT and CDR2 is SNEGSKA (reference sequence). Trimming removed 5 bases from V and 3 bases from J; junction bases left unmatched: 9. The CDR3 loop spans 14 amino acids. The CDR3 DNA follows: TGCAGTGCTCCCCTCGACAGGGTGGACTATGGCTACACCTTC. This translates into CSAPLDRVDYGYTF.

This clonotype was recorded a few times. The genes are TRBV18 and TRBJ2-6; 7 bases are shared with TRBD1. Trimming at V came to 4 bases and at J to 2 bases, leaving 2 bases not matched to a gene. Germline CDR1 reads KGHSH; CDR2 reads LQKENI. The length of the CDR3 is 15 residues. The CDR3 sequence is CASSRQGTGANVLTF. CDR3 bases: TGTGCCAGCTCACGACAGGGTACTGGGGCCAACGTCCTGACTTTC.

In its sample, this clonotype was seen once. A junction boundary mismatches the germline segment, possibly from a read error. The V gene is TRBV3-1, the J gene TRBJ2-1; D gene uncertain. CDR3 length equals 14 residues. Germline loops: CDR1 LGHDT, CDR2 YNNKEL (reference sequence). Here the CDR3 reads CTSSPQRTYNEQFF. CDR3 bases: TGTACCAGCAGCCCCCAGCGCACCTACAATGAGCAGTTCTTC.

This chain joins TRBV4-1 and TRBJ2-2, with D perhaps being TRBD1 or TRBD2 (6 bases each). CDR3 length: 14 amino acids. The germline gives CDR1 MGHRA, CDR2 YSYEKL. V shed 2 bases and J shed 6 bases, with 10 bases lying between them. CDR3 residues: CASSQRGVAGELFF. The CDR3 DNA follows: TGCGCCAGCAGCCAAAGGGGGGTCGCCGGGGAGCTGTTTTTT.

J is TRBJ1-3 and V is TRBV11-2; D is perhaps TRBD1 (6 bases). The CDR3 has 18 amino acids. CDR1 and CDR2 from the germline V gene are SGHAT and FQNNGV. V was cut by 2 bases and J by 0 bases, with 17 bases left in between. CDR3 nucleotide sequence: TGTGCCAGCAGCTTACTAGGGGGAAAACAGCTCTCTGGAAACACCATATATTTT. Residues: CASSLLGGKQLSGNTIYF.

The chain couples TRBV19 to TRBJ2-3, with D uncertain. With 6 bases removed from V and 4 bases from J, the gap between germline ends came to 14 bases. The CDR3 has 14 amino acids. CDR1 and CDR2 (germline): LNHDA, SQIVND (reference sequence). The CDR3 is CASSPWTRSDTQYF. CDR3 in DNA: TGTGCCAGTAGCCCCTGGACCAGGTCAGATACGCAGTATTTT.

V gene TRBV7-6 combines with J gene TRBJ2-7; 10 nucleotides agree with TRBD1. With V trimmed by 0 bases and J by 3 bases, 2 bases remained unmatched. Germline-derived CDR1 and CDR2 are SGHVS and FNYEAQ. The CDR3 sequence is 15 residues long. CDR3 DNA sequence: TGTGCCAGCAGCTTAGCGGGGACAGGGGACTACGAGCAGTACTTC. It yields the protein CASSLAGTGDYEQYF.

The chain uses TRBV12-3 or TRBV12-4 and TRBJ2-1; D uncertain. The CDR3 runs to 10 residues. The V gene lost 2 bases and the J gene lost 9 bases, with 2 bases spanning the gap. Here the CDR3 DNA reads TGTGCCAGCAGTTTAATTGAGCAGTTCTTC. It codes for CASSLIEQFF.

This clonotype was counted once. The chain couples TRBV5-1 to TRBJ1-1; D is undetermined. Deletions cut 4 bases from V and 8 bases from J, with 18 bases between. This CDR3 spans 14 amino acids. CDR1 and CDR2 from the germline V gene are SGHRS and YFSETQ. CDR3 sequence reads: CASSDRPRRSEAFF. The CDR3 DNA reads TGCGCCAGCAGCGATAGACCCCGCCGCTCCGAAGCTTTCTTT.

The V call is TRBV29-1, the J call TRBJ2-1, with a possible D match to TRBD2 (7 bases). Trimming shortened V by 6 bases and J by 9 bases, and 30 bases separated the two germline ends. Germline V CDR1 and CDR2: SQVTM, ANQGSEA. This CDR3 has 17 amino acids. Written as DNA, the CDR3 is TGCAGCGTGGGGGGGCACGCGACCGGAAAAACAGGGCGTGAGCAGTTCTTC. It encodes CSVGGHATGKTGREQFF.

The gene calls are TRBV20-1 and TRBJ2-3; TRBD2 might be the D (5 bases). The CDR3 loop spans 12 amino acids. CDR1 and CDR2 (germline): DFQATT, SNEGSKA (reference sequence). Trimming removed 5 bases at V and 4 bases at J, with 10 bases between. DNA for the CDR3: TGCAGTGCTGGACTCGGGTCAGATACGCAGTATTTT. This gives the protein CSAGLGSDTQYF.

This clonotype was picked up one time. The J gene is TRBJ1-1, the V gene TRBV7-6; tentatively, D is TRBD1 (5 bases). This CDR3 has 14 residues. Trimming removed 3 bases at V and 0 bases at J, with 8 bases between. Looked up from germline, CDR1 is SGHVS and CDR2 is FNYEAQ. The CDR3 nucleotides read TGTGCCAGCAGCTTTGGGGGGATGAACACTGAAGCTTTCTTT. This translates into CASSFGGMNTEAFF.

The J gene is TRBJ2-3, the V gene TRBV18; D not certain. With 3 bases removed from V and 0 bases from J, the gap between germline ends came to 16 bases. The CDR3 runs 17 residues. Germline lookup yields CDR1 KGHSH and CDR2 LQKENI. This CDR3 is CASSPTLREGSTDTQYF. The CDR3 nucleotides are TGTGCCAGCTCACCCACCCTTAGGGAAGGGAGCACAGATACGCAGTATTTT.

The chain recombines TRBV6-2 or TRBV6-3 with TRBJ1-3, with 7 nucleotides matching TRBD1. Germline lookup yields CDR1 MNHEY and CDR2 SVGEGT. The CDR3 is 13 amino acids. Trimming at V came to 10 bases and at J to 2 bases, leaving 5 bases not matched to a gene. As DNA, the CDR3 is TGTGCCACGGGACAGAATCCTGGAAACACCATATATTTT. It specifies CATGQNPGNTIYF.

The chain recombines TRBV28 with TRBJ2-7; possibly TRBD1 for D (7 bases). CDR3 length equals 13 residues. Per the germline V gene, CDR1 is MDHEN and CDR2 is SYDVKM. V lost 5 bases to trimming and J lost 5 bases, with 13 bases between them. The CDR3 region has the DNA TGTGCCAGCAGTCCGACAGGGAGGAACGAGCAGTACTTC. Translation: CASSPTGRNEQYF. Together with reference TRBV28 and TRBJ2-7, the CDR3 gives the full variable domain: DVKVTQSSRYLVKRTGEKVFLECVQDMDHENMFWYRQDPGLGLRLIYFSYDVKMKEKGDIPEGYSVSREKKERFSLILESASTNQTSMYLCASSPTGRNEQYFGPGTRLTVT.

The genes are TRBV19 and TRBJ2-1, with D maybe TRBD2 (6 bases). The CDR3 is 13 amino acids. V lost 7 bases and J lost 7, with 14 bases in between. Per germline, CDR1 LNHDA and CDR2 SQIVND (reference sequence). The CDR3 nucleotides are TGTGCCAGTATGGAGGGAGTAAGAAATGAGCAGTTCTTC. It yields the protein CASMEGVRNEQFF.

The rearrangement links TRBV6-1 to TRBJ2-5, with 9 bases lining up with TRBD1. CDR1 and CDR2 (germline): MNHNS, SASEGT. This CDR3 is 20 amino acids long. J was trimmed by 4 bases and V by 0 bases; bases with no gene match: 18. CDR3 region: CASSEALPGQGLGYGETQYF. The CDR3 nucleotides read TGTGCCAGCAGTGAAGCGCTGCCCGGACAGGGGCTGGGTTACGGAGAGACCCAGTACTTC.

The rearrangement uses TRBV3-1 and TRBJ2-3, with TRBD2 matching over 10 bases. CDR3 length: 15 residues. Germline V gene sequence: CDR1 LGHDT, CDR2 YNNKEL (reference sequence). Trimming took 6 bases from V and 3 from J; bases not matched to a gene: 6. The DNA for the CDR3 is TGTGCCAGCAGTCGCGGACTAGCGGAGACAGATACGCAGTATTTT. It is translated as CASSRGLAETDTQYF.

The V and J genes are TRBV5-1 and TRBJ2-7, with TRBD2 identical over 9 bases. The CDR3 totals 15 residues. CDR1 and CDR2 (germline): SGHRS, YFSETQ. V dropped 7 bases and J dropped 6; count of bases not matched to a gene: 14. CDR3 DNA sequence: TGCGCCAGCGTCGGGACTGGGTTTAGCGGGAGCGAGCAGTACTTC. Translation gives CASVGTGFSGSEQYF.

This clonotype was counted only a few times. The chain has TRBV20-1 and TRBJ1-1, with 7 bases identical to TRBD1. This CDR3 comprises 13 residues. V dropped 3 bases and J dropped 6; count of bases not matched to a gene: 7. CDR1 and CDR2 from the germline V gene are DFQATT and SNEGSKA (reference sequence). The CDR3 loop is CSARTGTTPEAFF. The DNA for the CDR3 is TGCAGTGCTAGGACAGGGACAACCCCTGAAGCTTTCTTT.

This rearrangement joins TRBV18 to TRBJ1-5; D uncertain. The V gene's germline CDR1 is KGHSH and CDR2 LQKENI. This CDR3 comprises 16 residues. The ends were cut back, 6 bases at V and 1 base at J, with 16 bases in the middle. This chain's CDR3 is CASSAGRGSSNQPQHF. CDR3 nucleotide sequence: TGTGCCAGCTCTGCTGGGCGGGGATCGAGCAATCAGCCCCAGCATTTT.